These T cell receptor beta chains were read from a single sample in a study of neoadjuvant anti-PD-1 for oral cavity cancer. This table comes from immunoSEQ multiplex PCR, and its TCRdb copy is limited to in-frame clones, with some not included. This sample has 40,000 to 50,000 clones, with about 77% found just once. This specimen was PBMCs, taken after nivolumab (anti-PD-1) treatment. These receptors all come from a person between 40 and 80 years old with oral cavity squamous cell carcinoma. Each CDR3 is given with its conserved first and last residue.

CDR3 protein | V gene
CATSGGTGWANVLTF | TRBV15
CASLSGAYEQYF | TRBV27
CASSLRGYGNTEAFF | TRBV5-1
CASSVGDRYNEQFF | TRBV9
CASSLPGLAGAPGELFF | TRBV27
CASSLIQGETQYF | TRBV5-6
CASRDGTNYGYTF | TRBV10-2
CASSTTGGRGDTQYF | TRBV19
CAWSVPAGSTDTQYF | TRBV30
CASSRGTAKGETQYF | TRBV18
CASSFTGGSGANVLTF | TRBV27
CASGFTRTASNQPQHF | TRBV12-5
CASRAQRGNYGYTF | TRBV6-1
CASSQTPKEGNPPDTQYF | TRBV23-1
CASSRTSGSYEQYF | TRBV7-2
CASSLEQGYGTSSGNTQYF | TRBV7-6
CASSREGGFSTDTQYF | TRBV4-1
CASSLGRGDTQYF | TRBV5-6
CASSKDRGGDKLPPYEQYF | TRBV21-1
CSVQGLDTQYF | TRBV29-1
CASSESRAGGGQEALGSYEQYF | TRBV10-1
CASSQGRQGIEKLFF | TRBV5-8
CASTWTSGYTDTQYF | TRBV6-5
CASSPYNEQFF | TRBV7-2
CASSPTGTEAFF | TRBV25-1
CASSPAAGSSYEQYF | TRBV7-7
CASSLSPRSTTNEKLFF | TRBV13
CAGVGNTIYF | TRBV19
CASSPRDVSYNEQFF | TRBV18
CAIGGEETQYF | TRBV6-1
CASSYERLNTEAFF | TRBV6-1
CASSLPDRESEAFF | TRBV5-4
CASSPGSVGELFF | TRBV7-7
CASSLTTGVGSYEQYF | TRBV5-6
CASSGYRGRGSGANVLTF | TRBV6-1
CASSVGDTQYF | TRBV9
CASSPGGASNEQFF | TRBV9
CASSSHRLGGANTGELFF | TRBV7-8
CASGATGLGDEQYF | TRBV12-5
CASSSLAGDNEQFF | TRBV6-1
CASSVVNTEAFF | TRBV2
CAISEPSSGSTWNEQYF | TRBV10-3
CASSPRLAGVIGDTQYF | TRBV4-2
CSARSDREAFF | TRBV20-1
CASRWAGASYNEQFF | TRBV11-2
CASSAATGRVDEQYF | TRBV5-5
CASSPARGTNEKLFF | TRBV7-6
CASSPTVRGTEAFF | TRBV7-2
CASSLANGQPQHF | TRBV7-6
CASSGPLGGANVLTF | TRBV19
CASKLGTNEKLFF | TRBV28
CASSLSLATLGETQYF | TRBV7-2
CASSSRDRYNEQFF | TRBV7-9
CAWGAGTGNNSPLHF | TRBV30